This T cell receptor beta chain was documented in a study of Ad26.COV2.S vaccination and SARS-CoV-2 variants. The assay was immunoSEQ multiplex PCR, and TCRdb's table has in-frame clones only and misses some. Here the sample spans hundreds of thousands of clones, more than 85% being singletons. The length of the CDR3 is 13 residues. CDR1 and CDR2 (germline): MNHNS, SASEGT. Trimming at V came to 3 bases and at J to 3 bases, leaving 0 bases not matched to a gene. The sample's treatment: roughly 20 received Ad26.COV2.S at low or high dose, single or two shots; roughly five received placebo; per-sample allocation not given. Sampling took place 63 days after the first vaccine or placebo injection. This clone was counted only a few times.

The chain links TRBV6-1 to TRBJ2-5, with 8 bases identical to TRBD1. Sequencing was performed on peripheral blood, taken in a trial of Ad26.COV2.S vaccine versus placebo. The sequence came from a person between 18 and 59 years old who received the Ad26.COV2.S COVID-19 vaccine or a placebo. CDR3 coding DNA: TGTGCCAGCAGTGAGGACAGGGAAGAGACCCAGTACTTC. Its translation is CASSEDREETQYF.